The 8 T cell receptor beta chains reported below all come from one sample, sequenced in a study of blood T cell repertoires in COVID-19. Some clones are missing from TCRdb's copy, which holds only in-frame ones; the method was immunoSEQ multiplex PCR. This table has some 340,000 clones, less than 90% appearing once. What was sequenced was PBMCs or T cells enriched from blood (not recorded which). These receptors came from a woman between 50 and 59 years old who had recovered from COVID-19.

This rearrangement joins TRBV6-2 or TRBV6-3 to TRBJ1-2, with TRBD1 matching 7 bases. This CDR3 comprises 15 residues. CDR1 is MNHEY and CDR2 is SVGEGT in the germline V gene. Losses at the gene ends were 6 bases for V and 6 bases for J; bases not matched to a gene: 13. This CDR3 is CASSQVKGALNGYTF. The DNA for the CDR3 is TGTGCCAGCAGCCAAGTCAAGGGGGCTCTGAATGGCTACACCTTC.

In DNA form, the CDR3 reads TGTGCCAGCCGGGGGACAGGAGGGAATTCACCCCTCCACTTT. Residues: CASRGTGGNSPLHF. The chain uses TRBV25-1 and TRBJ1-6; 8 nucleotides agree with TRBD1. Germline values: CDR1 MGHDK, CDR2 SYGVNS. There are 14 residues in the CDR3. V shed 8 bases, J shed 7 bases, and the junction held 7 bases outside the gene matches.

The J gene is TRBJ1-5, the V gene TRBV19; 7 nucleotides align to TRBD1. CDR3 length equals 14 residues. Germline trimming cut 4 bases from V and 7 bases from J; bases unmatched to any gene: 7. Germline-derived CDR1 and CDR2 are LNHDA and SQIVND (reference sequence). The CDR3 is CASSTTTGWQPQHF. DNA of the CDR3: TGTGCCAGTAGTACTACGACAGGGTGGCAGCCCCAGCATTTT.

The genes are TRBV7-3 and TRBJ2-1, with D tentatively TRBD2 (6 bases). Trimming took 4 bases from V and 2 from J, leaving 15 bases between them. Germline CDR1 is SGHTA and CDR2 is FQGTGA. There are 16 residues in the CDR3. CDR3 in DNA: TGTGCCAGCAGCTCCTCCCTAGCGCTTGCCTACAATGAGCAGTTCTTC. It is translated as CASSSSLALAYNEQFF.

The V and J genes are TRBV18 and TRBJ2-7; no clear D. There are 12 residues in the CDR3. Germline V gene lookup returns CDR1 KGHSH and CDR2 LQKENI. V gave up 3 bases and J gave up 2 bases, with 5 bases separating them. As DNA, the CDR3 is TGTGCCAGCTCACCTCAGACCTACGAGCAGTACTTC. Encoded protein: CASSPQTYEQYF.

The V call is TRBV29-1, the J call TRBJ2-4, with a tentative D call TRBD1 (6 bases). In germline, CDR1 is SQVTM, CDR2 ANQGSEA. This CDR3 spans 11 amino acids. CDR3 sequence reads: CSITRGNIQYF. CDR3 DNA: TGCAGTATTACTAGGGGGAACATTCAGTACTTC.

This chain links TRBV7-2 with TRBJ1-1, with 9 bases lining up with TRBD1. V was clipped by 5 bases and J by 0 bases; unmatched bases: 10. Germline CDR1 and CDR2: SGHTA and FQGNSA. CDR3 length: 17 residues. The CDR3, as DNA: TGTGCCAGCAGCCCGGGGACAGGGAGCCATGTGAACACTGAAGCTTTCTTT. This gives the protein CASSPGTGSHVNTEAFF.

This chain links TRBV6-4 with TRBJ1-1; 7 bases align to TRBD1. After removal of 6 bases from V and 2 bases from J, the junction contained 6 bases not matched to a gene. Germline CDR1 and CDR2: MRHNA and SNTAGT. CDR3 length: 14 residues. CDR3 region: CASRRGTDNTEAFF. The DNA for the CDR3 is TGTGCCAGCAGGAGAGGGACAGACAACACTGAAGCTTTCTTT.